Shown below are 27 T cell receptor beta chains from a single sample sequenced in a study of control samples from healthy donors and cancer patients (dated by TCRdb to 2018 to 2020). Preparation of the library involved the immunoSEQ multiplex PCR assay. TCRdb stores this immuneACCESS table with in-frame sequences only. Part of the clones is absent; in the studies checked, under half of the shortfall reflects unresolved V genes, and no reason is known for the rest. For this sample the table gives nearly 40,000 clones, of which more than 85% were detected only once. The ten largest clones represent roughly 3.5% of the sample. Sequenced input: blood. Receptors originate from a woman in her forties or fifties in good health.

The chain employs TRBV29-1 and TRBJ1-1, with unresolved D. The CDR3 has 12 residues. Germline V gives CDR1 SQVTM, CDR2 ANQGSEA. The germline V and J ends were trimmed by 7 bases and 4 bases, with 13 bases remaining between them. The CDR3 DNA reads as TGCAGCGAGCGACGGTCGGGCACTGAAGCTTTCTTT. It codes for CSERRSGTEAFF. The full variable domain, its missing parts supplied by reference TRBV29-1 and TRBJ1-1, is SAVISQKPSRDICQRGTSLTIQCQVDSQVTMMFWYRQQPGQSLTLIATANQGSEATYESGFVIDKFPISRPNLTFSTLTVSNMSPEDSSIYLCSERRSGTEAFFGQGTRLTVV.

The rearrangement joins TRBV5-1 to TRBJ1-1; a weak D match, TRBD1 (6 bases). There are 14 residues in the CDR3. Germline-derived CDR1 and CDR2 are SGHRS and YFSETQ. The ends were cut back, 3 bases at V and 6 bases at J, with 15 bases in the middle. The CDR3 loop reads CASSSTGFNAEAFF. In nucleotides, the CDR3 is TGCGCCAGCAGCTCCACAGGGTTCAACGCTGAAGCTTTCTTT.

This clone came up a few times. The CDR3 DNA reads as TGCAGCGTTGGTAGATTCGACACCCGCGGAGGAGGGGCCAACGTCCTGACTTTC. Translation gives CSVGRFDTRGGGANVLTF. The rearrangement joins TRBV29-1 to TRBJ2-6, with D possibly matching TRBD2 (5 bases). The CDR3 has 18 amino acids. CDR1 is SQVTM and CDR2 is ANQGSEA in the germline V gene. Trimming took 4 bases from V and 4 from J, leaving 23 bases between them. Variable domain in full (rest from reference TRBV29-1 and TRBJ2-6): SAVISQKPSRDICQRGTSLTIQCQVDSQVTMMFWYRQQPGQSLTLIATANQGSEATYESGFVIDKFPISRPNLTFSTLTVSNMSPEDSSIYLCSVGRFDTRGGGANVLTFGAGSRLTVL.

The chain couples TRBV30 to TRBJ1-1; 8 bases match TRBD1. The germline V gene encodes CDR1 GTSNPN and CDR2 SVGIG (reference sequence). The V and J ends lost 5 bases and 0 bases, in that order; junction bases with no gene match: 11. The CDR3 sequence is 16 residues long. CDR3 amino acids: CAWDTGGPFMNTEAFF. The CDR3 bases are TGTGCCTGGGATACAGGGGGTCCCTTCATGAACACTGAAGCTTTCTTT.

The chain carries TRBV18 and TRBJ1-5, with D hard to call. V was pared by 2 bases and J by 7 bases, with 6 bases between. CDR3 length: 12 residues. CDR1 and CDR2 from the germline V gene are KGHSH and LQKENI. The CDR3 bases are TGTGCCAGCTCACCAGAAAGGCAGCCCCAGCATTTT. Residues: CASSPERQPQHF.

The J gene is TRBJ1-6, the V gene TRBV7-2, with D possibly being TRBD1 (5 bases). CDR3 size: 16 residues. V dropped 3 bases and J dropped 5 bases, with 14 bases sitting between them. CDR1 and CDR2 from the germline V gene are SGHTA and FQGNSA. CDR3 sequence (DNA): TGTGCCAGCAGCTTCCCCAGGCAGGGTAATAATTCACCCCTCCACTTT. This gives the protein CASSFPRQGNNSPLHF.

The CDR3 sequence: CASSLEFGQGSYGYTF. CDR3 DNA sequence: TGTGCCAGCAGCTTAGAATTCGGACAGGGATCCTATGGCTACACCTTC. The gene calls are TRBV7-8 and TRBJ1-2; 8 bases line up with TRBD1. The length of the CDR3 is 16 residues. Trimming took 1 base from V and 4 from J; bases not matched to a gene: 8. Germline V CDR1 and CDR2: SGHVS, FQNEAQ.

The chain carries TRBV15 and TRBJ1-1; the D gene is possibly TRBD1 (6 bases). Trimming cost V 3 bases and J 1 base, with 9 bases left between them. The germline V gene has CDR1 LNHNV and CDR2 YYDKDF (reference sequence). The CDR3 extends over 14 amino acids. CDR3 residues: CATSRGGANTEAFF. CDR3 bases: TGTGCCACCAGCAGGGGGGGGGCGAACACTGAAGCTTTCTTT.

The chain is built from TRBV7-2 and TRBJ2-5; no clear D. The CDR3 sequence is 15 residues long. Germline V gives CDR1 SGHTA, CDR2 FQGNSA. V lost 5 bases to trimming and J lost 2 bases, with 15 bases between them. The CDR3 here is CASSIRRSEQETQYF. The CDR3 DNA reads TGTGCCAGCAGCATCCGACGAAGCGAACAAGAGACCCAGTACTTC.

The chain recombines TRBV20-1 with TRBJ2-3; the match to TRBD2 covers 8 bases. CDR1 and CDR2 from the germline V gene are DFQATT and SNEGSKA (reference sequence). CDR3 length: 11 amino acids. V lost 6 bases to trimming and J lost 9 bases; unmatched junction nucleotides: 5. CDR3 bases: TGCAGTGCCCGGGAGGGGGGCACGCAGTATTTT. Translation gives CSAREGGTQYF.

The CDR3 DNA is TGTGCCAGTAGTGGAACCCGAGGGACAGGGGCTGGCTACACCTTC. Its protein product is CASSGTRGTGAGYTF. J is TRBJ1-2 and V is TRBV19; 10 bases are shared with TRBD1. Germline V lookup: CDR1 LNHDA, CDR2 SQIVND (reference sequence). J gave up 7 bases and V 5 bases, and 10 bases lay outside the gene matches. The CDR3 sequence is 15 residues long.

V usage is TRBV27 and J usage is TRBJ1-5, with TRBD1 matching over 7 bases. Germline V CDR1 and CDR2: MNHEY, SMNVEV (reference sequence). V gave up 6 bases and J gave up 5 bases; unmatched junction bases: 10. The CDR3 consists of 15 residues. The CDR3 region has the DNA TGTGCCAGCAGACCCACCTGGACAGGCGATCAGCCCCAGCATTTT. This translates into CASRPTWTGDQPQHF.

The chain employs TRBV7-2 and TRBJ2-3, with 9 bases identical to TRBD2. Unmatched junction bases numbered 13, after V lost 5 bases and J lost 4 bases. The CDR3 contains 17 residues. The germline gives CDR1 SGHTA, CDR2 FQGNSA. CDR3 nucleotides: TGTGCCAGCAGCCGCACGGTGGGGAGCGGGGGGTCAGATACGCAGTATTTT. Its protein product is CASSRTVGSGGSDTQYF.

The V gene is TRBV2, the J gene TRBJ2-7; 8 nucleotides align to TRBD2. The CDR3 extends over 15 amino acids. CDR1 and CDR2 from the germline V gene are SNHLY and FYNNEI. The trim removed 5 bases at V and 4 bases at J, leaving 10 bases unmatched. Here the CDR3 DNA reads TGTGCCAGCAGTTACCGGGGGGGCCCCGCTTACGAGCAGTACTTC. As protein: CASSYRGGPAYEQYF.

The V gene is TRBV7-2, the J gene TRBJ2-3; D possibly corresponds to TRBD2 (7 bases). V was clipped by 4 bases and J by 2 bases, with 13 bases between them. CDR3 length: 15 amino acids. CDR1 and CDR2 (germline): SGHTA, FQGNSA. CDR3 sequence reads: CASSSPGGFTDTQYF. DNA of the CDR3: TGTGCCAGCAGCTCCCCGGGGGGCTTCACAGATACGCAGTATTTT.

V usage is TRBV15 and J usage is TRBJ1-2; D uncertain. The CDR3 is 14 amino acids. V lost 3 bases and J lost 1, with 9 bases in between. The germline V gene has CDR1 LNHNV and CDR2 YYDKDF (reference sequence). The CDR3 DNA sequence: TGTGCCACCAGCAGGGAGCTACTTAACTATGGCTACACCTTC. Protein: CATSRELLNYGYTF.

In nucleotides, the CDR3 is TGTGCCAGCAGAGAAACAGGGTACGTCGATGGCTACACCTTC. Its protein product is CASRETGYVDGYTF. The chain carries TRBV2 and TRBJ1-2; D may be TRBD1 (6 bases). There are 14 residues in the CDR3. CDR1 SNHLY and CDR2 FYNNEI come from the germline V gene. V was trimmed by 6 bases and J by 6 bases, leaving 17 bases between them.

The chain recombines TRBV7-6 with TRBJ2-7; D not resolved. V was pared by 1 base and J by 5 bases, with 21 bases between. Germline values: CDR1 SGHVS, CDR2 FNYEAQ. There are 17 residues in the CDR3. CDR3 protein: CASSLGAITAIFHEQYF. Here the CDR3 DNA reads TGTGCCAGCAGCTTAGGGGCCATAACGGCAATTTTCCACGAGCAGTACTTC. Full variable domain (outside the CDR3, taken from reference TRBV7-6 and TRBJ2-7): GAGVSQSPRYKVTKRGQDVALRCDPISGHVSLYWYRQALGQGPEFLTYFNYEAQQDKSGLPNDRFSAERPEGSISTLTIQRTEQRDSAMYRCASSLGAITAIFHEQYFGPGTRLTVT.

This chain joins TRBV11-1 and TRBJ2-2; 10 bases match TRBD1. The V and J ends lost 3 bases and 4 bases, in that order; junction bases with no gene match: 5. This CDR3 has 16 amino acids. Germline V gene sequence: CDR1 SGHAT, CDR2 FQDESV (reference sequence). CDR3 nucleotides: TGTGCCAGCAGCTTCGGACAGGGGGTGGGCACCGGGGAGCTGTTTTTT. Translating gives CASSFGQGVGTGELFF.

J is TRBJ1-6 and V is TRBV19, with no clear D. Germline assignment: CDR1 LNHDA and CDR2 SQIVND (reference sequence). V lost 0 bases and J lost 7, with 4 bases in between. This CDR3 region has 13 residues. The CDR3 protein is CASSIDRNSPLHF. The CDR3 DNA sequence: TGTGCCAGTAGTATAGATCGGAATTCACCCCTCCACTTT.

The genes are TRBV29-1 and TRBJ1-4; no reliable D call. Germline V gene sequence: CDR1 SQVTM, CDR2 ANQGSEA. The CDR3 has 12 residues. V was pared by 4 bases and J by 1 base, with 4 bases between. The DNA for the CDR3 is TGCAGCGTTGGGCAAACTAATGAAAAACTGTTTTTT. Translating it yields CSVGQTNEKLFF.

V gene TRBV6-5 combines with J gene TRBJ2-5; D not resolved. V lost 8 bases and J 3 bases, leaving 10 bases between the germline ends. This CDR3 has 12 amino acids. CDR1 is MNHEY and CDR2 is SVGAGI in the germline V gene. This CDR3 is CASQNFEETQYF. For the CDR3, the DNA is TGTGCCAGCCAGAACTTCGAAGAGACCCAGTACTTC.

This chain connects TRBV9 to TRBJ1-2; 7 nucleotides line up with TRBD1. Looked up from germline, CDR1 is SGDLS and CDR2 is YYNGEE. This CDR3 is built from 13 residues. V dropped 0 bases and J dropped 8; count of bases not matched to a gene: 4. The CDR3 bases are TGTGCCAGCAGCGTAGGACAGGGTGAGGGCTACACCTTC. It codes for CASSVGQGEGYTF.

The chain carries TRBV5-4 and TRBJ2-2; 14 bases are a match to TRBD2. After removal of 3 bases from V and 1 base from J, the junction contained 8 bases not matched to a gene. The CDR3 contains 19 residues. Germline CDR1 and CDR2: SGHNT and YYREEE (reference sequence). The CDR3 spells CASSSGGTSGGQNTGELFF. The CDR3 DNA reads TGTGCCAGCAGCTCCGGCGGGACTAGCGGGGGCCAGAACACCGGGGAGCTGTTTTTT.

This clone was detected once. The genes are TRBV7-8 and TRBJ1-5; 10 bases map to TRBD1. The J segment lost 4 bases and the V segment lost 5 bases, leaving 8 bases of the junction unmatched. This CDR3 contains 16 residues. CDR1 is SGHVS and CDR2 is FQNEAQ in the germline V gene. The CDR3 nucleotides are TGTGCCAGCAGCGGATCCGGGACAGGGGTAAATCAGCCCCAGCATTTT. This gives the protein CASSGSGTGVNQPQHF. The full variable domain, completed using reference TRBV7-8 and TRBJ1-5, is GAGVSQSPRYKVAKRGQDVALRCDPISGHVSLFWYQQALGQGPEFLTYFQNEAQLDKSGLPSDRFFAERPEGSVSTLKIQRTQQEDSAVYLCASSGSGTGVNQPQHFGDGTRLSIL.

To note about this clone: The sample carries other DNA sequences with the same CDR3. The rearrangement uses TRBV7-2 and TRBJ2-3; D is tentatively TRBD1 or TRBD2 (6 bases each). CDR1 and CDR2 from the germline V gene are SGHTA and FQGNSA. The CDR3 loop spans 13 amino acids. V was cut by 8 bases and J by 5 bases, with 14 bases left in between. The CDR3 region has the DNA TGTGCCAGCGGGGGGCGGGGTGGAGATACGCAGTATTTT. Its protein is CASGGRGGDTQYF. Supplemented by reference TRBV7-2 and TRBJ2-3, the full variable domain reads GAGVSQSPSNKVTEKGKDVELRCDPISGHTALYWYRQSLGQGLEFLIYFQGNSAPDKSGLPSDRFSAERTGGSVSTLTIQRTQQEDSAVYLCASGGRGGDTQYFGPGTRLTVL.

The genes are TRBV7-2 and TRBJ2-7, with D unresolved. Deletions cut 3 bases from V and 6 bases from J, with 9 bases between. The CDR3 spans 12 residues. Germline V gene data show CDR1 as SGHTA and CDR2 as FQGNSA. In DNA, the CDR3 is TGTGCCAGCAGCTTTGGGTTAAGCGAGCAGTACTTC. Translated, it gives CASSFGLSEQYF.